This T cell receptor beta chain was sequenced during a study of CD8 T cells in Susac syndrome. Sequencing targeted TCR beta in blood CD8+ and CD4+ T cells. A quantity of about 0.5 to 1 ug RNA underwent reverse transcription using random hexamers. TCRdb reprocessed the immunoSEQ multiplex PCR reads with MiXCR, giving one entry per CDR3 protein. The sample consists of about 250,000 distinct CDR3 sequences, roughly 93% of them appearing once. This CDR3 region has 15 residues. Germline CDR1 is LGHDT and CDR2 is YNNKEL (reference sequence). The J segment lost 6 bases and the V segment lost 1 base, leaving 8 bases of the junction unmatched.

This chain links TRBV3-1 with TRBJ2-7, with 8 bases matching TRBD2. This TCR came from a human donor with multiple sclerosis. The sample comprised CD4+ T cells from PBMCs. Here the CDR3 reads CASSQAGTRAVEQYF. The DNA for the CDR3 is TGTGCCAGCAGCCAAGCCGGGACTAGGGCGGTCGAGCAGTACTTC.